One T cell receptor (beta chain) is described in this entry. In the original processing: Nucleated cell counts were estimated from reference gene primer amplification. TCRdb's copy holds only in-frame clones and misses some; the assay was immunoSEQ multiplex PCR. V, J and clone size reflect that table, while D and trimming were determined from the DNA. The table lists about 140,000 clones, around 84% of them singletons. CDR1 is SQVTM, CDR2 ANQGSEA, per germline. Trimming took 6 bases from V and 2 from J; bases not matched to a gene: 7. The CDR3 runs 14 residues. The data derive from a study of blood T cell repertoires in COVID-19. Study-level background: The United States, Italy and Spain were the sources of the acute and convalescent COVID-19 samples. In each case, the material was cDNA or gDNA derived from T cells, B-cell-depleted T cells, or PBMCs.

The sequence derives from a human donor in a cohort sampled during active COVID-19. Sequenced: peripheral blood. The J gene is TRBJ2-3, the V gene TRBV29-1; 8 nucleotides match TRBD2. The CDR3, as DNA: TGCAGCGTGGTACTAGCGGATCACACAGATACGCAGTATTTT. It codes for CSVVLADHTDTQYF.